Listed here is a single TCR beta chain. Antigen: not known. This CDR3 has 16 residues. Germline lookup yields CDR1 MNHNS and CDR2 SASEGT. V trimming: 6 bases; J trimming: 9 bases; junction bases outside the gene matches: 12. The sample originates from a study of CD8 T cells in Susac syndrome. Notes on the study in general: In Susac syndrome, the CD4+ T cell repertoires did not show clonal expansion.

When the RNA was reverse transcribed, random hexamers were used with an input of about 0.45 to 1 ug. Each CDR3 protein is one row after TCRdb ran MiXCR on the immunoSEQ multiplex PCR reads. The profile covers 200,000 or so distinct CDR3 sequences, with almost 96% appearing a single time and roughly 0.093% taken by the ten largest. TEMRA cells were enriched by FACS, and CD4+ and CD8+ T cells were negatively isolated. This chain uses TRBV6-1 with TRBJ1-6; 9 positions match TRBD1. This receptor was taken from a human donor with Susac syndrome. Sequenced: CD4+ T cells from PBMCs. The CDR3: CASSPRGDRVTSPLHF. In DNA, the CDR3 is TGTGCCAGCAGCCCGAGGGGGGACAGGGTTACTTCACCCCTCCACTTT.